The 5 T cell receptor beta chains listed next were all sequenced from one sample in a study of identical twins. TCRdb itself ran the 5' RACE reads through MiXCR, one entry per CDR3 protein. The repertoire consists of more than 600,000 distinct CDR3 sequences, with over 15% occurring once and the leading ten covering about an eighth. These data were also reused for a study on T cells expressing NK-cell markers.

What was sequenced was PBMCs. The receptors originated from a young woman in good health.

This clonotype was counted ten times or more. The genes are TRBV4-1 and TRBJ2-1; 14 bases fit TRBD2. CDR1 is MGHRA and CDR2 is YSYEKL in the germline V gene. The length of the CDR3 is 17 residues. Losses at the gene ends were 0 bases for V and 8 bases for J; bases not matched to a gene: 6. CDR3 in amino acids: CASSQDPRLAGGDEQFF. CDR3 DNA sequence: TGCGCCAGCAGCCAAGATCCTAGACTAGCGGGAGGGGATGAGCAGTTCTTC.

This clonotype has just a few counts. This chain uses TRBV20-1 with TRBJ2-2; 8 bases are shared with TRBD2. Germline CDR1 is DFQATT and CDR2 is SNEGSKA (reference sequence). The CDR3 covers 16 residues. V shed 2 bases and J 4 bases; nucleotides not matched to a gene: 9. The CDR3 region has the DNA TGCAGTGCTAGATCGAGCGGGAGTGTGATCACCGGGGAGCTGTTTTTT. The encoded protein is CSARSSGSVITGELFF.

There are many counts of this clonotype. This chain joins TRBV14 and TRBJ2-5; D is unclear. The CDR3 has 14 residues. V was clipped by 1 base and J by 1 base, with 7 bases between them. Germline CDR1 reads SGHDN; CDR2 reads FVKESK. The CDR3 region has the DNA TGTGCCAGCAGCCAAGTGGCCTTCCAAGAGACCCAGTACTTC. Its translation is CASSQVAFQETQYF.

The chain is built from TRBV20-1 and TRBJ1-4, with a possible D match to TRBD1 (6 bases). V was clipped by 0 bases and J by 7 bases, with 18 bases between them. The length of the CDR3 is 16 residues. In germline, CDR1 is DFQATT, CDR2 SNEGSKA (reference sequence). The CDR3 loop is CSARDGQRGAREKLFF. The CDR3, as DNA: TGCAGTGCTAGAGATGGACAGAGGGGCGCCCGTGAAAAACTGTTTTTT.

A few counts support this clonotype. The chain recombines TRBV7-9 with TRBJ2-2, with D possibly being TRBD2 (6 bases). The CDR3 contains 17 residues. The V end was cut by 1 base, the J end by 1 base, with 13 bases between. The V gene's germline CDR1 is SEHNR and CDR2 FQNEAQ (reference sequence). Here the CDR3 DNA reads TGTGCCAGCAGCTTAGGAGGCGGGACGGAGAACACCGGGGAGCTGTTTTTT. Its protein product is CASSLGGGTENTGELFF.